One sample yielded the 5 T cell receptor beta chains listed below, sequenced in a study of tissue T cells after allogeneic stem cell transplantation. Time point specified: mouse harvest day 7 after allogeneic transplant. Mouse grafts combined 10^7 T-cell-depleted bone marrow cells with 10^6 splenic CD5+ T cells. Using immunoSEQ multiplex PCR, the repertoire was profiled, and TCRdb retains in-frame clones only, with some absent. In the table there are 8,000 or so clones, nearly 45% of which are singletons. Material for sequencing was skin. The receptors originated from a female BALB/c mouse given C57BL/6 T cells with graft-versus-host disease after an allogeneic hematopoietic cell transplant.

On this clone itself: Each gene name is a mouse one. The read terminates 1 residue before the CDR3 end, so the remaining end is supplied by the germline J gene. This rearrangement joins TRBV23 to TRBJ1-1; no DNA check was done on the table's D call, TRBD1. Germline CDR1 is KGHTA and CDR2 is FQNQQP. This CDR3 contains 14 residues. The CDR3 protein is CSSSQSTANTEVFF. The covered CDR3 bases are TGCTCCAGCAGTCAATCGACAGCAAACACAGAAGTCTTC.

Of note for this clone: Mouse gene names apply. The sequence runs out 1 residue before the end of the CDR3; the remainder is reconstructed from the germline J gene. The sample holds other DNA sequences that translate to the same CDR3. The J gene is TRBJ1-3, the V gene TRBV3, with a possible D match to TRBD1 (5 bases). The CDR3 consists of 14 residues. Between the trimmed V and J ends, which lost 1 base and 1 base, there was a span of 5 bases. Germline assignment: CDR1 SNHLY and CDR2 FYNGKV (reference sequence). The covered CDR3 bases are TGTGCCAGCAGCTTAGGGGGCTCTGGAAATACGCTCTAT. It translates to CASSLGGSGNTLY. The full CDR3 is CASSLGGSGNTLYF.

Regarding this clone: Gene and germline names: mouse. The read comes to an end 1 residue before the CDR3 does, leaving the germline J gene to fill in the end. The genes are TRBV19 and TRBJ2-7; tentatively, D is TRBD1 (5 bases). Per the germline V gene, CDR1 is FNHDT and CDR2 is SITEND (reference sequence). The V end lost 0 bases, the J end lost 6 bases, and 10 bases lay between the germline ends. The CDR3 contains 13 residues. The CDR3 bases that were read are TGTGCCAGCAGTATAGGGGCAGGGAGTGAACAGTAC. This translates into CASSIGAGSEQY. The whole CDR3 reads CASSIGAGSEQYF.

This clone was detected a few times. Germline and genes here are mouse. The read gets to within 1 residue of the CDR3 end, and the germline J gene fills in the rest. V usage is TRBV23 and J usage is TRBJ1-1; TRBD1 is the table's D call, not checked against the DNA. The germline V gene encodes CDR1 KGHTA and CDR2 FQNQQP. The CDR3 contains 15 residues. The CDR3 protein is CSSTPGQGTNTEVFF. CDR3 DNA (partial): TGCTCCAGCACCCCGGGACAGGGGACCAACACAGAAGTCTTC. Variable domain in full (rest from reference TRBV23 and TRBJ1-1): DAAVTQKPRYLIKMKGQEAEMKCIPEKGHTAVFWYQQKQSKELKFLIYFQNQQPLDQIDMVKERFSAVCPSSSLCSLGIRTCEAEDSALYLCSSTPGQGTNTEVFFGKGTRLTVV.

Regarding this clone: Gene names are the mouse ones. The CDR3 DNA, read in part, is TGCTCCAGCAGGCCGACAGGGAACACAGAAGTCTTC. It is translated as CSSRPTGNTEVF. The whole CDR3 sequence reads CSSRPTGNTEVFF. The V call is TRBV23, the J call TRBJ1-1; the D call of TRBD1 is as the table states it, not checked on the DNA. The CDR3 extends 1 residue past the end of the read, so its final part is completed from the germline J gene. Germline loops: CDR1 KGHTA, CDR2 FQNQQP. This CDR3 has 13 amino acids.